This T cell receptor beta chain was found in a study of yellow fever vaccine responses in identical twins. Regarding the study as a whole: Reportedly, twins showed a vaccine T cell response that looked partly convergent and partly personalized.

MiXCR, applied by TCRdb to the RT-PCR reads, yields one record per CDR3 protein. This table has about 17,000 distinct CDR3 sequences, around 70% appearing once. The CDR3 consists of 12 residues. Germline assignment: CDR1 SQVTM and CDR2 ANQGSEA. V was cut by 7 bases and J by 0 bases, with 8 bases left in between. Note on this clonotype: Its specificity is unknown.

This sequence joins TRBV29-1 and TRBJ2-3; no clear D. The receptor's source is a woman aged 18-30 years who received the yellow fever vaccine. Sequences were derived from T cells from blood (PBMCs), unsorted or a sorted subset (not recorded which), sampled before or after yellow fever vaccination (not recorded which). The DNA for the CDR3 is TGCAGCGCCACGACAAGCACAGATACGCAGTATTTT. Translating it yields CSATTSTDTQYF.